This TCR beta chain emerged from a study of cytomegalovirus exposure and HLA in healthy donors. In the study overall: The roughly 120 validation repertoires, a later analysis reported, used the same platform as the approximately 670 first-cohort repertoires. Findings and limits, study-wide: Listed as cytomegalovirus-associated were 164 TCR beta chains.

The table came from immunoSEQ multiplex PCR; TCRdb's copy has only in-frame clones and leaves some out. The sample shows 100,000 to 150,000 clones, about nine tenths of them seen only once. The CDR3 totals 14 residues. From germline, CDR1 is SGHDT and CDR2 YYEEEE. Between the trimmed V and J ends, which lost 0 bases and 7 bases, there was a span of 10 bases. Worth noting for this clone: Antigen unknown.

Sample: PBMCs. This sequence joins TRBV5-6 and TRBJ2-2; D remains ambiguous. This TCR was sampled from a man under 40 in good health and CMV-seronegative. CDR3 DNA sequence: TGTGCCAGCAGCTTGGAAGACAAAGGCGGGGAGCTGTTTTTT. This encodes CASSLEDKGGELFF.